Reported below is one T cell receptor (beta chain). The entry originates in a study of blood T cell repertoires in COVID-19. In the study overall: Sources were T cells, B-cell-depleted T cells, or PBMCs; the material itself was cDNA or gDNA.

In the study's own analysis: Estimation of nucleated cell counts relied on the amplification of reference gene primers. Some clones are missing from TCRdb's copy, which holds only in-frame ones; the method was immunoSEQ multiplex PCR. The DNA was the basis for D and trimming; V, J and clone size are from that table. Altogether around 300,000 clones are present, over 75% being singletons, with the ten largest covering around 1%. Participants had their cohort set by participant-reported clinical history. Donors of Cohort 3 who recovered were those that had two negative PCRs, clearance, or symptom resolution. After removal of 7 bases from V and 3 bases from J, the junction contained 12 bases not matched to a gene. CDR3 length: 16 amino acids. The germline CDR1 and CDR2 sequences are ENHRY and SYGVKD.

The TCR originated in a woman aged 25 to 39 who had recovered from COVID-19. This chain uses TRBV10-3 with TRBJ1-1; the match to TRBD1 covers 9 bases. Sequences were obtained from PBMCs or T cells enriched from blood (not recorded which). This CDR3 reads CAIILDQQGADTEAFF. CDR3 coding DNA: TGTGCCATCATACTAGACCAACAGGGGGCTGACACTGAAGCTTTCTTT.